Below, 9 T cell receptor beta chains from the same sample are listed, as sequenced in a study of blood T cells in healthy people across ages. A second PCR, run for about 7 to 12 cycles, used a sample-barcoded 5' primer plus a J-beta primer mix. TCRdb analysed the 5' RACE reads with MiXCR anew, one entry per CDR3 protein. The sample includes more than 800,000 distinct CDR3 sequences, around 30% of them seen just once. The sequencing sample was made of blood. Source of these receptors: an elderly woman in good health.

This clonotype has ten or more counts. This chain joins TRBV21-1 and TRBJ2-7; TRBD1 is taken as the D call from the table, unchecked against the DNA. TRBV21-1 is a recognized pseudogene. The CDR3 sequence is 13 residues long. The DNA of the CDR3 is TGTGCCAACTGGGGCGGGGAGTCCTACGAGCAGTACTTC. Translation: CANWGGESYEQYF.

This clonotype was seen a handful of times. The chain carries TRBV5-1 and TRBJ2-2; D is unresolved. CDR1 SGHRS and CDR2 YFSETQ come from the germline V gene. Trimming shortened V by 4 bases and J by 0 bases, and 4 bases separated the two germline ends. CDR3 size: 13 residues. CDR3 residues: CASSRPNTGELFF. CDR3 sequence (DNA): TGCGCCAGCAGCCGACCGAACACCGGGGAGCTGTTTTTT.

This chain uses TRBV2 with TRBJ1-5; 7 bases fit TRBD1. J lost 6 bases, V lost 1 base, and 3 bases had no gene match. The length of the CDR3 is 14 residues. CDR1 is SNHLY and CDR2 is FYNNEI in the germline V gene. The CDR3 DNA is TGTGCCAGCAGTGAAGAGACAGGGTTTCAGCCCCAGCATTTT. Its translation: CASSEETGFQPQHF.

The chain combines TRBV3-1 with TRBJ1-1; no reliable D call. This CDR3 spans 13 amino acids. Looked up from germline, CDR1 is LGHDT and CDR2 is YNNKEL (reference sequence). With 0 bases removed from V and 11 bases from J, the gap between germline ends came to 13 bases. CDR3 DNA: TGTGCCAGCAGCCAAGATGCGGGCCGCGGGGCTTTCTTT. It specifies CASSQDAGRGAFF.

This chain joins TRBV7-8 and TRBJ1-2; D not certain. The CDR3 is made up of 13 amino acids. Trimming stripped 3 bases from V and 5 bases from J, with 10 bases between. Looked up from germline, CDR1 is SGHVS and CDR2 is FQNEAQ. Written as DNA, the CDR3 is TGTGCCAGCAGCTTGGGCCTCTTTTATGGCTACACCTTC. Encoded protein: CASSLGLFYGYTF. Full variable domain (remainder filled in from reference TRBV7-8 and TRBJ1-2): GAGVSQSPRYKVAKRGQDVALRCDPISGHVSLFWYQQALGQGPEFLTYFQNEAQLDKSGLPSDRFFAERPEGSVSTLKIQRTQQEDSAVYLCASSLGLFYGYTFGSGTRLTVV.

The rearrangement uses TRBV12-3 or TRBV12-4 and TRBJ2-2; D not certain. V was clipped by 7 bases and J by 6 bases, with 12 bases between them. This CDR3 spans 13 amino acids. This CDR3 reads CASTLGVPGELFF. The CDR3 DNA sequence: TGTGCCAGCACCCTTGGAGTACCCGGGGAGCTGTTTTTT.

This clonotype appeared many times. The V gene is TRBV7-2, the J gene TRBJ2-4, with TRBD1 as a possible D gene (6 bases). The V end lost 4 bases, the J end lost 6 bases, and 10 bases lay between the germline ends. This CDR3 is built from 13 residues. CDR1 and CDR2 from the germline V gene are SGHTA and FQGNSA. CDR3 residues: CASSSMTGNIQYF. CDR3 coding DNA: TGTGCCAGCAGCTCCATGACAGGAAACATTCAGTACTTC.

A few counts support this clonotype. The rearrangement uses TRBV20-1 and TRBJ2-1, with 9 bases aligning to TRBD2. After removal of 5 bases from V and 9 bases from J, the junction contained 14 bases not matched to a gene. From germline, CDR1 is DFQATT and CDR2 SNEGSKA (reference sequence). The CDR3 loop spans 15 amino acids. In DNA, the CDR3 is TGCAGTGCTGGTCCCGGGGGCGGGGGGGCTAGTGAGCAGTTCTTC. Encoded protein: CSAGPGGGGASEQFF.

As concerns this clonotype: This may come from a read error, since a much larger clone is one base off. For the CDR3, the DNA is TGCAGTGCTAGACAAGACAGGGATTATGCAGAGCCCCAGCATTTT. It codes for CSARQDRDYAEPQHF. This rearrangement joins TRBV20-1 to TRBJ1-5; TRBD1 agrees at 7 bases. This CDR3 comprises 15 residues. Germline lookup yields CDR1 DFQATT and CDR2 SNEGSKA (reference sequence). J gave up 8 bases and V 2 bases, and 12 bases lay outside the gene matches.